This record concerns one TCR beta chain sequence. The data belong to a study of cytomegalovirus exposure and HLA in healthy donors. 60 Vbeta and 13 Jbeta primers were used in PCR. Clones were read by immunoSEQ multiplex PCR, and TCRdb kept only the in-frame ones, dropping some. This table lists some 120,000 clones. Germline loops: CDR1 ENHRY, CDR2 SYGVKD. The CDR3 has 14 residues. The germline V and J ends were trimmed by 6 bases and 3 bases, with 9 bases remaining between them. The chain employs TRBV10-3 and TRBJ1-6, with D maybe TRBD1 (5 bases). The sequencing sample was made of PBMCs. The receptor was derived from a man in his forties in good health and CMV-seropositive. CDR3: CAIRTDSYNSPLHF. In nucleotides, the CDR3 is TGTGCCATCAGGACAGACAGCTATAATTCACCCCTCCACTTT.